This T cell receptor beta chain emerged from a study of blood T cell repertoires in COVID-19 (dated by TCRdb to 2018 to 2020). Study-level background: Samples from collaborators originated in the United States, Italy and Spain and spanned both the acute and convalescent phases of COVID-19. The samples were drawn from the first 160 participants of the ongoing ImmuneRACE study and from 950 to 1,500 subjects provided by 6 global collaborators. Where HLA class I and class II types were available, the types were taken from metadata supplied by the sample provider, not from assay-based typing. Sample metadata almost always included a de-identified subject ID, COVID-19 status, age in years and sex. The repertoires were made available in a free public database intended to serve as a resource for research on the immune response to SARS-CoV-2. Deeply sampled blood TCRbeta repertoires from subjects exposed to, actively infected with, or recovered from COVID-19 were included in the dataset. The material from the prospective study consisted of cDNA or gDNA derived from T cells, B-cell-depleted T cells, or PBMCs.

The CDR3 spans 13 residues, from the cysteine through the phenylalanine. The read is trimmed to its CDR3 DNA, 39 bases read in frame from base 1. V and J are truncated by 6 bases and 10 bases respectively, leaving an intervening sequence of 18 bases. For CDR1 and CDR2, the germline V gene lists KGHSH and LQKENI. Each collaborating institution followed its own protocols to collect whole blood in K2EDTA tubes. For TCRbeta analysis, collaborator samples were shipped as frozen whole blood, as isolated PBMCs, or as DNA extracted from either sample type. Paper-wide results and their limitations: How much clinical and demographic metadata was included differed by source and by participant, and the metadata was provided uncurated.

Concerning this clone itself: The specificity of this receptor is unknown. Nothing much larger sits one base from this clone, and base qualities are not available.

TCRbeta CDR3 regions were amplified from genomic DNA by means of the immunoSEQ Assay, a bias-controlled multiplex PCR. As for how the authors treated the data: Nucleated cell counts per sample were estimated from amplification of reference gene primers within the assay. To quantify the absolute abundance of each unique TCRbeta CDR3 rearrangement, sequence reads were collapsed and filtered. For each sample, productive Simpson clonality was calculated by taking the square root of Simpson's diversity index across productive rearrangements. TCRdb took over this immuneACCESS table, retaining in-frame rearrangements with V and J assigned. Such tables are incomplete; in checked studies, under half of the missing clones stem from an unresolved V gene, and the remainder is unexplained. V and J calls and clone size are as listed in that table; D and trimming were resolved from the DNA. Present in this sample are some 150,000 clones, roughly nine tenths of which were seen just once. Of the sample, under 2% is held by the ten largest clones.

The source of this sequence is a human donor in a cohort sampled during active COVID-19. The sequence links TRBV18 to TRBJ1-2; the D gene cannot be named for sure. The sample comprised peripheral blood. The encoded CDR3 is CASSLFDRVDYTF. The bases are TGTGCCAGCTCCTTATTCGATCGGGTAGACTACACCTTC.